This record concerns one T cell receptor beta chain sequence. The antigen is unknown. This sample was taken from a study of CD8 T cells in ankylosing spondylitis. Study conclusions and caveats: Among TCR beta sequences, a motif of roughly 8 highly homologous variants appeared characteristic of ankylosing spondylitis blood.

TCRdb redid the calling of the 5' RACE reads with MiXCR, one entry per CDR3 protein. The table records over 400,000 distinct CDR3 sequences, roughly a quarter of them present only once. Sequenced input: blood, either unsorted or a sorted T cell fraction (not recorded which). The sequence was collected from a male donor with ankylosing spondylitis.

For the CDR3, the DNA is TGCAGTGCTGGAACGGGCCAATGGACGAACACTGAAGCTTTCTTT. Protein: CSAGTGQWTNTEAFF. J is TRBJ1-1 and V is TRBV20-1, with D unclear. In germline, CDR1 is DFQATT, CDR2 SNEGSKA (reference sequence). Trimming cost V 5 bases and J 1 base, with 17 bases left between them. This CDR3 is built from 15 residues.